These 14 T cell receptor beta chains share one sample of origin, sequenced in a study of cytomegalovirus exposure and HLA in healthy donors. Both 60 Vbeta primers and 13 Jbeta primers went into the PCR. Using immunoSEQ multiplex PCR, the repertoire was profiled, and TCRdb retains in-frame clones only, with some absent. Among some 110,000 clones listed, 70% to 85% were seen once. Sequenced: PBMCs. The receptors were sampled from a man in his fifties or sixties in good health and CMV-seropositive.

As to this clone: A read error may account for a junction end that differs from germline. The CDR3 nucleotides are TGTGCCGGCAGCCACGGACAGGGGTTGACTAATGAAAAACTGTTTTTT. Residues: CAGSHGQGLTNEKLFF. J is TRBJ1-4 and V is TRBV5-6; 9 positions match TRBD1. The CDR3 consists of 16 residues. Germline CDR1 reads SGHDT; CDR2 reads YYEEEE.

V is TRBV9 and J is TRBJ2-3; 8 nucleotides match TRBD1. V was pared by 4 bases and J by 2 bases, with 6 bases of the junction left unmatched. Per germline, CDR1 SGDLS and CDR2 YYNGEE. The length of the CDR3 is 15 residues. The CDR3 sequence: CASSTGTGLTDTQYF. The CDR3 coding sequence is TGTGCCAGCAGCACCGGGACAGGACTCACAGATACGCAGTATTTT.

This chain joins TRBV4-1 and TRBJ2-3; tentatively, D is TRBD2 (6 bases). Trimming took 0 bases from V and 1 from J, leaving 17 bases between them. Germline V CDR1 and CDR2: MGHRA, YSYEKL. CDR3 length: 18 amino acids. CDR3 in DNA: TGCGCCAGCAGCCAAGAACCCGGGACTCGCCTCGGCACAGATACGCAGTATTTT. Translated, it gives CASSQEPGTRLGTDTQYF.

The rearrangement joins TRBV10-2 to TRBJ1-2, with D uncertain. The V and J ends lost 0 bases and 4 bases respectively, with 12 bases between them. This CDR3 has 15 amino acids. Germline assignment: CDR1 WSHSY and CDR2 SAAADI. The CDR3 spells CASSESRGPSYGYTF. The CDR3 DNA sequence: TGCGCCAGCAGTGAGTCTCGCGGGCCAAGCTATGGCTACACCTTC.

V and J are TRBV11-2 and TRBJ1-6; a possible D gene is TRBD1 (5 bases). CDR3 length equals 16 residues. From germline, CDR1 is SGHAT and CDR2 FQNNGV. The V end was cut by 5 bases, the J end by 7 bases, with 18 bases between. The CDR3 here is CASSRKGAGQNSPLHF. In nucleotides, the CDR3 is TGTGCCAGCAGCCGAAAAGGGGCAGGTCAGAATTCACCCCTCCACTTT.

The chain carries TRBV6-1 and TRBJ1-1, with TRBD1 identical over 12 bases. CDR1 and CDR2 (germline): MNHNS, SASEGT. The J segment lost 5 bases and the V segment lost 6 bases, leaving 7 bases of the junction unmatched. CDR3 length: 15 amino acids. The CDR3 loop is CASRGDRGLSTEAFF. CDR3 in DNA: TGTGCCAGCAGGGGGGACAGGGGGCTGAGTACTGAAGCTTTCTTT.

The chain is built from TRBV19 and TRBJ1-5; D remains unclear. This CDR3 comprises 13 residues. V was trimmed by 1 base and J by 3 bases, leaving 4 bases between them. Germline V gene sequence: CDR1 LNHDA, CDR2 SQIVND (reference sequence). CDR3 DNA sequence: TGTGCCAGTAGTATAGCCCTCAATCAGCCCCAGCATTTT. Amino acid sequence: CASSIALNQPQHF.

The chain links TRBV18 to TRBJ1-2; 8 bases are shared with TRBD1. The J segment lost 6 bases and the V segment lost 5 bases, leaving 5 bases of the junction unmatched. The germline V gene has CDR1 KGHSH and CDR2 LQKENI. The CDR3 is 13 amino acids. The CDR3 reads CASSFGQGNGYTF. The CDR3 DNA reads TGTGCCAGCTCATTCGGACAGGGCAATGGCTACACCTTC.

This clone was seen just once. This rearrangement joins TRBV6-1 to TRBJ1-2; D gene uncertain. The CDR3 sequence is 13 residues long. Trimming left V 2 bases short and J 8 bases short, with 12 bases between. In germline, CDR1 is MNHNS, CDR2 SASEGT. CDR3 bases: TGTGCCAGCAGTGAAAATGCCGCGGGGGGCTACACCTTC. It translates to CASSENAAGGYTF.

This clone was recorded once. The rearrangement links TRBV6-5 to TRBJ1-1, with D possibly being TRBD1 (5 bases). This CDR3 contains 14 residues. The V and J ends lost 5 bases and 1 base respectively, with 11 bases between them. The germline gives CDR1 MNHEY, CDR2 SVGAGI. CDR3 in DNA: TGTGCCAGCAGTCCCCTTCAGGGGAACACTGAAGCTTTCTTT. This sequence encodes CASSPLQGNTEAFF.

As concerns this clone: At one of its ends the junction is not consistent with the germline gene, which may arise from a read error. V is TRBV5-1 and J is TRBJ1-1; D is uncertain. This CDR3 spans 12 amino acids. Germline CDR1 and CDR2: SGHRS and YFSETQ. The CDR3 reads CASSLANSEAFF. In DNA, the CDR3 is TGCGCCAGCAGCTTGGCCAACAGTGAAGCTTTCTTT.

This clone showed up just a few times. The V and J genes are TRBV25-1 and TRBJ2-5; unclear D gene. Germline CDR1 and CDR2: MGHDK and SYGVNS. The CDR3 spans 10 residues. Trimming left V 10 bases short and J 5 bases short, with 8 bases between. In nucleotides, the CDR3 is TGTGCCACCCCGGAGGAGACCCAGTACTTC. Translated: CATPEETQYF.

This chain joins TRBV19 and TRBJ1-5; D remains ambiguous. Between the trimmed V and J ends, which lost 0 bases and 3 bases, there was a span of 12 bases. Germline V gene data show CDR1 as LNHDA and CDR2 as SQIVND (reference sequence). The CDR3 is 16 residues long. The CDR3 reads CASSIDSVLINQPQHF. CDR3 bases: TGTGCCAGTAGTATAGACTCGGTGCTGATCAATCAGCCCCAGCATTTT.

The sample holds one count of this clone. The V and J genes are TRBV9 and TRBJ1-4; 8 bases are a match to TRBD1. In germline, CDR1 is SGDLS, CDR2 YYNGEE. The junction had 6 bases not matched to a gene; V was cut back by 3 bases and J by 8 bases. CDR3 size: 14 residues. The DNA for the CDR3 is TGTGCCAGCAGCGGAACTGGACAGGGCGAAAAACTGTTTTTT. It specifies CASSGTGQGEKLFF. Based on the CDR3 plus reference TRBV9 and TRBJ1-4, the full variable domain is DSGVTQTPKHLITATGQRVTLRCSPRSGDLSVYWYQQSLDQGLQFLIQYYNGEERAKGNILERFSAQQFPDLHSELNLSSLELGDSALYFCASSGTGQGEKLFFGSGTQLSVL.